A single sample is the source of the 20 T cell receptor beta chains below, sequenced in a study of blood T cell repertoires in COVID-19. Clones were read by immunoSEQ multiplex PCR, and TCRdb kept only the in-frame ones, dropping some. The sample records some 50,000 clones, 86% being singletons. The sample consisted of peripheral blood. These receptors all come from a human donor in a cohort sampled during active COVID-19.

CDR3 in DNA: TGTGCCAGCAGTACCGGGACTAGCGGAGCTGAGGGGTACTTC. This encodes CASSTGTSGAEGYF. The rearrangement joins TRBV2 to TRBJ2-5; 11 positions agree with TRBD2. V gave up 5 bases and J gave up 13 bases; unmatched junction bases: 12. This CDR3 has 14 amino acids. In germline, CDR1 is SNHLY, CDR2 FYNNEI.

The chain combines TRBV5-1 with TRBJ1-2; D gene uncertain. Germline CDR1 and CDR2: SGHRS and YFSETQ. The CDR3 has 15 amino acids. Trimming removed 4 bases from V and 0 bases from J, with 13 bases in between. The CDR3 loop is CASSLLGGSNYGYTF. Here the CDR3 DNA reads TGCGCCAGCAGCCTCTTAGGCGGTTCTAACTATGGCTACACCTTC.

This chain joins TRBV7-2 and TRBJ1-5; D not resolved. V gave up 2 bases and J gave up 7 bases, with 15 bases separating them. CDR1 is SGHTA, CDR2 FQGNSA, per germline. The CDR3 totals 15 residues. In nucleotides, the CDR3 is TGTGCCAGCAGCTTAAGGCCAGGAGGAGAGCAGCCCCAGCATTTT. Encoded protein: CASSLRPGGEQPQHF. Full variable domain (remainder filled in from reference TRBV7-2 and TRBJ1-5): GAGVSQSPSNKVTEKGKDVELRCDPISGHTALYWYRQSLGQGLEFLIYFQGNSAPDKSGLPSDRFSAERTGGSVSTLTIQRTQQEDSAVYLCASSLRPGGEQPQHFGDGTRLSIL.

The rearrangement uses TRBV5-8 and TRBJ2-5, with TRBD2 matching over 8 bases. There are 15 residues in the CDR3. Germline-derived CDR1 and CDR2 are SGHTS and YDEGEE. Trimming cost V 0 bases and J 4 bases; bases outside gene matches: 5. The CDR3 sequence is CASSLERGGPETQYF. CDR3 sequence (DNA): TGTGCCAGCAGCTTGGAACGGGGGGGCCCAGAGACCCAGTACTTC. The variable domain in full, completed from reference TRBV5-8 and TRBJ2-5, reads EAGVTQSPTHLIKTRGQQATLRCSPISGHTSVYWYQQALGLGLQFLLWYDEGEERNRGNFPPRFSGRQFPNYSSELNVNALELEDSALYLCASSLERGGPETQYFGPGTRLLVL.

By proportion, this clone is medium-sized. The V and J genes are TRBV19 and TRBJ2-1; D not resolved. Germline V gene lookup returns CDR1 LNHDA and CDR2 SQIVND (reference sequence). The CDR3 sequence is 13 residues long. Trimming cost V 1 base and J 6 bases, with 7 bases left between them. The CDR3 protein is CASSIGGANEQFF. DNA for the CDR3: TGTGCCAGTAGTATAGGCGGCGCCAATGAGCAGTTCTTC. The variable domain in full, completed from reference TRBV19 and TRBJ2-1, reads DGGITQSPKYLFRKEGQNVTLSCEQNLNHDAMYWYRQDPGQGLRLIYYSQIVNDFQKGDIAEGYSVSREKKESFPLTVTSAQKNPTAFYLCASSIGGANEQFFGPGTRLTVL.

This clone is a singleton in its sample. J is TRBJ1-2 and V is TRBV7-2; no definite D call. Trimming removed 5 bases from V and 8 bases from J, with 15 bases in between. The germline V gene encodes CDR1 SGHTA and CDR2 FQGNSA. The CDR3 sequence is 13 residues long. The CDR3 is CASSPRGIGGYTF. The CDR3 DNA is TGTGCCAGCAGCCCACGCGGGATCGGGGGCTACACCTTC.

This chain joins TRBV5-5 and TRBJ2-2; TRBD2 aligns across 11 bases. CDR1 and CDR2 from the germline V gene are SGHKS and YYEKEE (reference sequence). The CDR3 is made up of 16 amino acids. J lost 5 bases, V lost 3 bases, and 6 bases had no gene match. CDR3: CASSWIAGGGTGELFF. CDR3 sequence (DNA): TGTGCCAGCAGCTGGATAGCGGGAGGGGGAACCGGGGAGCTGTTTTTT. Using reference TRBV5-5 and TRBJ2-2 for the parts outside the CDR3, the full variable domain is DAGVTQSPTHLIKTRGQQVTLRCSPISGHKSVSWYQQVLGQGPQFIFQYYEKEERGRGNFPDRFSARQFPNYSSELNVNALLLGDSALYLCASSWIAGGGTGELFFGEGSRLTVL.

The sample holds a few counts of this clone. The rearrangement joins TRBV2 to TRBJ2-5; D is perhaps TRBD2 (5 bases). The CDR3 sequence is 14 residues long. V lost 6 bases and J lost 0, with 11 bases in between. The germline V gene has CDR1 SNHLY and CDR2 FYNNEI. In nucleotides, the CDR3 is TGTGCCAGCAGGACTAACCGGTACCAAGAGACCCAGTACTTC. Its protein product is CASRTNRYQETQYF.

CDR3 region: CATSREGQGWTNEQFF. The CDR3 DNA follows: TGTGCCACCAGCAGAGAGGGACAGGGGTGGACAAATGAGCAGTTCTTC. The chain employs TRBV15 and TRBJ2-1; TRBD1 agrees at 10 bases. Unmatched junction bases numbered 6, after V lost 0 bases and J lost 7 bases. Germline V gives CDR1 LNHNV, CDR2 YYDKDF (reference sequence). This CDR3 has 16 amino acids.

The chain employs TRBV11-2 and TRBJ1-3; possible D gene TRBD1, 6 bases. Germline V gene lookup returns CDR1 SGHAT and CDR2 FQNNGV. V was shortened by 5 bases and J by 0 bases, with 11 bases between the two germline ends. This CDR3 has 15 amino acids. The CDR3 sequence is CASSQTGNSGNTIYF. The CDR3, as DNA: TGTGCCAGCAGCCAAACAGGGAACTCTGGAAACACCATATATTTT.

CDR3 amino acids: CASSPGLEAYNEQFF. The CDR3 DNA follows: TGTGCCAGCAGCCCCGGACTAGAAGCCTACAATGAGCAGTTCTTC. The rearrangement links TRBV6-5 to TRBJ2-1, with 7 bases matching TRBD2. Germline CDR1 and CDR2: MNHEY and SVGAGI. Unmatched junction bases numbered 7, after V lost 6 bases and J lost 2 bases. The CDR3 is made up of 15 amino acids.

V and J are TRBV5-4 and TRBJ2-7; 8 bases match TRBD1. Germline CDR1 is SGHNT and CDR2 is YYREEE (reference sequence). The CDR3 extends over 14 amino acids. The V and J ends lost 6 bases and 2 bases, in that order; junction bases with no gene match: 7. CDR3 sequence: CASMPGQATYEQYF. CDR3 in DNA: TGTGCCAGCATGCCGGGACAGGCAACCTACGAGCAGTACTTC.

This clone was seen a few times. The rearrangement links TRBV5-8 to TRBJ2-7, with D possibly being TRBD2 (5 bases). V dropped 0 bases and J dropped 2 bases, with 12 bases sitting between them. Germline V lookup: CDR1 SGHTS, CDR2 YDEGEE. CDR3 size: 15 residues. The CDR3 coding sequence is TGTGCCAGCAGCTTGGAGTTCTCGGGGACCTACGAGCAGTACTTC. Translated, it gives CASSLEFSGTYEQYF.

The genes are TRBV7-8 and TRBJ1-6; 8 bases are a match to TRBD1. The CDR3 is 17 residues long. V lost 0 bases, J lost 6 bases, and 7 bases stayed unmatched. In germline, CDR1 is SGHVS, CDR2 FQNEAQ. This CDR3 reads CASSLASGGLVNSPLHF. CDR3 in DNA: TGTGCCAGCAGCTTAGCGTCAGGGGGCCTTGTTAATTCACCCCTCCACTTT.

The rearrangement joins TRBV11-2 to TRBJ1-2; maybe TRBD1 (5 bases). Germline V gene sequence: CDR1 SGHAT, CDR2 FQNNGV. The CDR3 loop spans 15 amino acids. With 5 bases removed from V and 6 bases from J, the gap between germline ends came to 19 bases. CDR3 region: CASSTDLLTGHGYTF. DNA for the CDR3: TGTGCCAGCAGCACAGACCTTCTAACAGGACATGGCTACACCTTC. Complete variable domain (other parts from reference TRBV11-2 and TRBJ1-2): EAGVAQSPRYKIIEKRQSVAFWCNPISGHATLYWYQQILGQGPKLLIQFQNNGVVDDSQLPKDRFSAERLKGVDSTLKIQPAKLEDSAVYLCASSTDLLTGHGYTFGSGTRLTVV.

V gene TRBV4-1 combines with J gene TRBJ1-4; no clear D gene. CDR3 length equals 16 residues. The germline V gene encodes CDR1 MGHRA and CDR2 YSYEKL. The V and J ends lost 4 bases and 0 bases respectively, with 12 bases between them. As DNA, the CDR3 is TGCGCCAGCAGCCGAGCTTCGGGGACAACTAATGAAAAACTGTTTTTT. Translation: CASSRASGTTNEKLFF.

This chain joins TRBV19 and TRBJ1-5; D may be TRBD1 (6 bases). This CDR3 comprises 16 residues. Germline CDR1 and CDR2: LNHDA and SQIVND (reference sequence). Between the trimmed V and J ends, which lost 8 bases and 0 bases, there was a span of 17 bases. CDR3 in amino acids: CASVTDSSYSNQPQHF. CDR3 DNA: TGTGCCAGTGTAACGGACAGCTCCTATAGCAATCAGCCCCAGCATTTT.

V usage is TRBV4-2 and J usage is TRBJ2-1; TRBD2 aligns across 13 bases. Looked up from germline, CDR1 is LGHNA and CDR2 is YNFKEQ. The CDR3 sequence is 16 residues long. With 0 bases clipped from V and 6 bases from J, the junction kept 2 bases outside the gene matches. The CDR3 reads CASSQEGTSGTNEQFF. CDR3 in DNA: TGTGCCAGCAGCCAAGAAGGGACTAGCGGGACCAATGAGCAGTTCTTC.

This chain connects TRBV5-6 to TRBJ2-7, with D uncertain. Germline lookup yields CDR1 SGHDT and CDR2 YYEEEE. Trimming pared 4 bases from V and 0 bases from J, leaving 8 bases between. The CDR3 is made up of 13 amino acids. The CDR3 loop is CASSAIPSYEQYF. DNA for the CDR3: TGTGCCAGCAGCGCGATCCCCTCCTACGAGCAGTACTTC.

The chain uses TRBV4-1 and TRBJ1-5; D is possibly TRBD1 (6 bases). Per germline, CDR1 MGHRA and CDR2 YSYEKL. The CDR3 covers 17 residues. V gave up 0 bases and J gave up 0 bases, with 12 bases separating them. The CDR3 DNA reads as TGCGCCAGCAGCCAAGAGGGGGACACCTTTAGCAATCAGCCCCAGCATTTT. Translated, it gives CASSQEGDTFSNQPQHF.